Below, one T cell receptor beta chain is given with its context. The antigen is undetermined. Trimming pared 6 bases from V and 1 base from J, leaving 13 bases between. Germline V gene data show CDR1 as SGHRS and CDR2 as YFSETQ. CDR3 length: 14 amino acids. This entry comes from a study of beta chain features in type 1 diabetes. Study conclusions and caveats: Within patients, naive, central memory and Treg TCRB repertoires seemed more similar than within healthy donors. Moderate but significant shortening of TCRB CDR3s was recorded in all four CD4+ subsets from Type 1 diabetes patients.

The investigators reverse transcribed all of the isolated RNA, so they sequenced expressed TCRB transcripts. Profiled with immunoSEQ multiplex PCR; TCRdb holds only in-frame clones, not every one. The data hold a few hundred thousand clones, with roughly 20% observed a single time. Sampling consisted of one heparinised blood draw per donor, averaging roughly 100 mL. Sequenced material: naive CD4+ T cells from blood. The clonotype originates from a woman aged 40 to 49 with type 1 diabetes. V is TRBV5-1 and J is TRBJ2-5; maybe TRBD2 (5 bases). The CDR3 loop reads CASKAISGQETQYF. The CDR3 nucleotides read TGCGCCAGCAAGGCCATCAGCGGCCAAGAGACCCAGTACTTC.